Following are 26 T cell receptor beta chains from one sample sequenced in a study of T cells in Graves' hyperthyroidism and ophthalmopathy. TCR beta CDR3 regions were amplified from RNA. Primed by the HTBI set, a first-round RT-PCR was run on the TCR CDR3. TCRdb re-called the multiplex PCR reads with MiXCR, one entry per CDR3 protein. In the table there are roughly 500,000 distinct CDR3 sequences, approximately 25% of which are singletons. The source material was blood. These receptors were taken from a woman in her twenties or thirties with Graves' ophthalmopathy.

The chain combines TRBV25-1 with TRBJ1-1; D remains ambiguous. The V and J ends lost 3 bases and 4 bases respectively, with 15 bases between them. The V gene's germline CDR1 is MGHDK and CDR2 SYGVNS. CDR3 length equals 15 residues. This chain's CDR3 is CASSDSLPPGTEAFF. Written as DNA, the CDR3 is TGTGCCAGCAGTGACTCCTTGCCTCCGGGCACTGAAGCTTTCTTT.

This clonotype appeared many times. The J gene is TRBJ1-5, the V gene TRBV20-1; maybe TRBD1 (6 bases). CDR1 is DFQATT and CDR2 is SNEGSKA in the germline V gene (reference sequence). CDR3 length equals 13 residues. The V end was cut by 0 bases, the J end by 7 bases, with 10 bases between. CDR3 sequence: CSARDGGGQPQHF. DNA of the CDR3: TGCAGTGCTAGAGACGGGGGCGGGCAGCCCCAGCATTTT.

This clonotype occurred many times. J is TRBJ2-5 and V is TRBV7-2; the D gene could be TRBD1 or TRBD2 (5 bases each). With 4 bases removed from V and 0 bases from J, the gap between germline ends came to 12 bases. CDR1 is SGHTA and CDR2 is FQGNSA in the germline V gene. This CDR3 has 15 residues. The CDR3 nucleotides read TGTGCCAGCAGCTACGCCGGGACCCACCAAGAGACCCAGTACTTC. Translating it yields CASSYAGTHQETQYF.

At least ten counts were recorded for this clonotype. J is TRBJ1-5 and V is TRBV6-2 or TRBV6-3; 7 bases line up with TRBD1. V lost 6 bases, J lost 6 bases, and 8 bases stayed unmatched. This CDR3 comprises 14 residues. Per the germline V gene, CDR1 is MNHEY and CDR2 is SVGEGT. The CDR3 loop reads CASRPVPGGQPQHF. The CDR3 region has the DNA TGTGCCAGCAGACCCGTCCCAGGGGGTCAGCCCCAGCATTTT.

The V gene is TRBV3-1, the J gene TRBJ2-7; D remains unclear. Trimming removed 1 base at V and 4 bases at J, with 17 bases between. This CDR3 comprises 16 residues. The germline CDR1 and CDR2 sequences are LGHDT and YNNKEL (reference sequence). This CDR3 is CASSQGSLGPNYEQYF. CDR3 DNA: TGTGCCAGCAGCCAAGGGTCCCTAGGTCCTAATTACGAGCAGTACTTC.

This clonotype was picked up many times. The chain has TRBV29-1 and TRBJ2-2; D gene ambiguous. V shed 3 bases and J shed 2 bases, with 10 bases lying between them. The CDR3 loop spans 14 amino acids. The germline CDR1 and CDR2 sequences are SQVTM and ANQGSEA. The CDR3 loop reads CSVERQANTGELFF. The CDR3 DNA reads as TGCAGCGTTGAGCGGCAGGCTAACACCGGGGAGCTGTTTTTT.

This clonotype showed up just a few times. The V and J genes are TRBV6-1 and TRBJ1-2; 7 bases fit TRBD1. The J segment lost 4 bases and the V segment lost 5 bases, leaving 13 bases of the junction unmatched. The CDR3 loop spans 16 amino acids. The V gene's germline CDR1 is MNHNS and CDR2 SASEGT. DNA of the CDR3: TGTGCCAGCAGTCGTACCTCTACAGGGGCCGGCTATGGCTACACCTTC. Protein product: CASSRTSTGAGYGYTF.

This clonotype was seen many times. The genes are TRBV6-1 and TRBJ1-2, with 9 bases matching TRBD1. The CDR3 has 14 residues. With 6 bases clipped from V and 5 bases from J, the junction kept 7 bases outside the gene matches. CDR1 is MNHNS, CDR2 SASEGT, per germline. The CDR3 bases are TGTGCCAGCAGCCCGGGGACAGGGCCTTATGGCTACACCTTC. Translating gives CASSPGTGPYGYTF.

CDR3 nucleotides: TGTGCCAGCAGCCGGGAGAGGGAGGCCTACGAGCAGTACTTC. It is translated as CASSREREAYEQYF. The gene calls are TRBV6-1 and TRBJ2-7; maybe TRBD2 (6 bases). Between the trimmed V and J ends, which lost 6 bases and 2 bases, there was a span of 14 bases. This CDR3 has 14 residues. Germline CDR1 reads MNHNS; CDR2 reads SASEGT.

This clonotype occurred many times. The J gene is TRBJ2-6, the V gene TRBV12-3 or TRBV12-4, with D perhaps being TRBD1 or TRBD2 (5 bases each). Trimming removed 6 bases at V and 18 bases at J, with 18 bases between. The CDR3 sequence is 12 residues long. The CDR3: CASSPVPGPKTF. DNA of the CDR3: TGTGCCAGCAGCCCTGTACCGGGACCGAAGACTTTC.

In this sample, this clonotype turned up many times. The chain joins TRBV24-1 to TRBJ1-1; 7 bases map to TRBD1. There are 13 residues in the CDR3. V lost 6 bases, J lost 11 bases, and 11 bases stayed unmatched. CDR1 is KGHDR, CDR2 SFDVKD, per germline. The CDR3 bases are TGTGCCACCAGTCAAGGGGCAGGGGGATCGGCTTTCTTT. Amino acid sequence: CATSQGAGGSAFF.

This clonotype was seen a few times. J is TRBJ1-1 and V is TRBV4-1; TRBD1 might be the D (6 bases). V dropped 1 base and J dropped 3 bases, with 12 bases sitting between them. The CDR3 length is 15 residues. Germline CDR1 MGHRA, CDR2 YSYEKL. The DNA for the CDR3 is TGCGCCAGCAGCCAAGTCTACAGGGCAGACACTGAAGCTTTCTTT. Translated: CASSQVYRADTEAFF.

This clonotype came up many times. The chain links TRBV29-1 to TRBJ2-5; D may be TRBD1 (6 bases). V was pared by 3 bases and J by 2 bases, with 10 bases between. The CDR3 contains 13 residues. Germline V gene lookup returns CDR1 SQVTM and CDR2 ANQGSEA. The CDR3 protein is CSVDGQLQETQYF. CDR3 in DNA: TGCAGCGTTGATGGACAGTTACAAGAGACCCAGTACTTC.

This clonotype came up a few times. The chain combines TRBV4-2 with TRBJ2-7, with 9 positions matching TRBD2. From germline, CDR1 is LGHNA and CDR2 YNFKEQ. Losses at the gene ends were 1 base for V and 3 bases for J; bases not matched to a gene: 7. The CDR3 sequence is 16 residues long. The CDR3 DNA sequence: TGTGCCAGCAGCCAAGGCCCTCTAGCGGGGAGCTACGAGCAGTACTTC. Residues: CASSQGPLAGSYEQYF.

At least ten counts were recorded for this clonotype. This chain connects TRBV6-1 to TRBJ1-5, with 7 positions matching TRBD1. V shed 5 bases, J shed 1 base, and the junction held 5 bases outside the gene matches. CDR3 size: 15 residues. Germline CDR1 MNHNS, CDR2 SASEGT. Written as DNA, the CDR3 is TGTGCCAGCAGTACAGGGGCCGGCAGCAATCAGCCCCAGCATTTT. Protein product: CASSTGAGSNQPQHF.

The V gene is TRBV6-5, the J gene TRBJ2-2; D may be TRBD1 (6 bases). Germline CDR1 is MNHEY and CDR2 is SVGAGI. The CDR3 is made up of 15 amino acids. V was clipped by 3 bases and J by 1 base, with 9 bases between them. This CDR3 is CASSYDRLNTGELFF. CDR3 DNA sequence: TGTGCCAGCAGTTATGACAGGTTGAACACCGGGGAGCTGTTTTTT.

The chain is built from TRBV6-4 and TRBJ2-5, with D unresolved. Trimming pared 6 bases from V and 5 bases from J, leaving 7 bases between. The CDR3 consists of 11 residues. Germline V gives CDR1 MRHNA, CDR2 SNTAGT. For the CDR3, the DNA is TGTGCCAGCAGACGATTGGAGACCCAGTACTTC. This translates into CASRRLETQYF.

This clonotype came up many times. The chain links TRBV2 to TRBJ1-1; D is unclear. CDR3 length: 14 amino acids. V dropped 2 bases and J dropped 0 bases, with 7 bases sitting between them. Germline values: CDR1 SNHLY, CDR2 FYNNEI. The CDR3 is CASSESSMNTEAFF. DNA of the CDR3: TGTGCCAGCAGTGAAAGTTCAATGAACACTGAAGCTTTCTTT. The variable domain in full, with the rest retrieved from reference TRBV2 and TRBJ1-1, is EPEVTQTPSHQVTQMGQEVILRCVPISNHLYFYWYRQILGQKVEFLVSFYNNEISEKSEIFDDQFSVERPDGSNFTLKIRSTKLEDSAMYFCASSESSMNTEAFFGQGTRLTVV.

The gene calls are TRBV6-1 and TRBJ2-7, with TRBD2 identical over 11 bases. The CDR3 totals 14 residues. Germline CDR1 MNHNS, CDR2 SASEGT. V lost 8 bases and J lost 4; bases outside the gene matches: 7. The chain's CDR3 is CASCPLAGEYEQYF. The CDR3 DNA follows: TGTGCCAGCTGTCCACTAGCGGGAGAGTACGAGCAGTACTTC.

This clonotype came up a few times. The chain carries TRBV12-3 or TRBV12-4 and TRBJ2-2, with 8 bases identical to TRBD2. J lost 0 bases, V lost 3 bases, and 6 bases had no gene match. This CDR3 comprises 17 residues. CDR3 bases: TGTGCCAGCAGTTTGTACGGGAGGGCCACGAACACCGGGGAGCTGTTTTTT. Translation: CASSLYGRATNTGELFF.

This clonotype showed up just a few times. This chain connects TRBV30 to TRBJ1-1, with a weak D call TRBD1 (6 bases). Germline-derived CDR1 and CDR2 are GTSNPN and SVGIG (reference sequence). V was clipped by 2 bases and J by 6 bases, with 13 bases between them. The CDR3 totals 13 residues. CDR3 DNA sequence: TGTGCCTGGAGTTTAAGCAGGGGCGCTGAAGCTTTCTTT. This gives the protein CAWSLSRGAEAFF.

The chain uses TRBV28 and TRBJ1-5; D is possibly TRBD1 (6 bases). The germline V gene encodes CDR1 MDHEN and CDR2 SYDVKM. V lost 6 bases and J 3 bases, leaving 15 bases between the germline ends. CDR3 length: 15 residues. The CDR3 sequence: CASRLSWDINQPQHF. CDR3 DNA: TGTGCCAGCAGGCTAAGTTGGGACATCAATCAGCCCCAGCATTTT.

Many counts were recorded for this clonotype. The chain uses TRBV24-1 and TRBJ2-7; 12 nucleotides align to TRBD1. CDR3 size: 14 residues. The J segment lost 9 bases and the V segment lost 2 bases, leaving 4 bases of the junction unmatched. Germline values: CDR1 KGHDR, CDR2 SFDVKD. DNA for the CDR3: TGTGCCACCAGTGATTCGGGACAGGGGGCAGCGCAGTACTTC. Protein product: CATSDSGQGAAQYF.

Remarks on this clonotype: The junction does not match germline at one end; this may be a read error. The chain has TRBV6-1 and TRBJ1-2; D is perhaps TRBD1 (6 bases). CDR1 and CDR2 from the germline V gene are MNHNS and SASEGT. The CDR3 spans 12 residues. The CDR3 coding sequence is TGTGCCAGCAGCGAACAGGGAGACGGCTACAGCTTC. Its protein product is CASSEQGDGYSF.

This clonotype was seen repeatedly, ten times or more. The chain uses TRBV7-2 and TRBJ1-4, with 9 nucleotides matching TRBD1. The CDR3 extends over 14 amino acids. Germline V gene lookup returns CDR1 SGHTA and CDR2 FQGNSA. Trimming cost V 5 bases and J 8 bases; bases outside gene matches: 6. The CDR3 nucleotides are TGTGCCAGCAGCATGGGACAGGGCTACGAAAAACTGTTTTTT. Translation: CASSMGQGYEKLFF. Looking up the rest from reference TRBV7-2 and TRBJ1-4 gives the full variable domain: GAGVSQSPSNKVTEKGKDVELRCDPISGHTALYWYRQSLGQGLEFLIYFQGNSAPDKSGLPSDRFSAERTGGSVSTLTIQRTQQEDSAVYLCASSMGQGYEKLFFGSGTQLSVL.

This clonotype showed up many times. V is TRBV12-3 or TRBV12-4 and J is TRBJ1-2, with TRBD1 matching 9 bases. The CDR3 sequence is 15 residues long. The J segment lost 6 bases and the V segment lost 4 bases, leaving 9 bases of the junction unmatched. As DNA, the CDR3 is TGTGCCAGCAGTTCCAACAGGGGGCGGATTGATGGCTACACCTTC. It specifies CASSSNRGRIDGYTF.